The 7 T cell receptor beta chains reported below all come from one sample, sequenced in a study of blood T cell repertoires in COVID-19. Using immunoSEQ multiplex PCR, the repertoire was profiled, and TCRdb retains in-frame clones only, with some absent. The sample includes more than 400,000 clones, about 90% of them seen just once. Material: PBMCs or T cells enriched from blood (not recorded which). Receptors originate from a woman aged 18-29 years who had recovered from COVID-19.

The chain uses TRBV4-1 and TRBJ2-5, with D possibly being TRBD2 (7 bases). Germline V gene data show CDR1 as MGHRA and CDR2 as YSYEKL. V was cut by 4 bases and J by 5 bases, with 23 bases left in between. The CDR3 is 17 amino acids. The CDR3 region is CASSREGGGLFVETQYF. DNA of the CDR3: TGCGCCAGCAGCCGCGAGGGGGGGGGCCTGTTTGTGGAGACCCAGTACTTC.

V and J are TRBV7-6 and TRBJ2-1, with D possibly being TRBD1 (5 bases). The ends were cut back, 1 base at V and 0 bases at J, with 13 bases in the middle. CDR1 and CDR2 (germline): SGHVS, FNYEAQ. This CDR3 region has 17 residues. CDR3 in amino acids: CASSLERTMSSYNEQFF. CDR3 DNA sequence: TGTGCCAGCAGCTTAGAGAGGACAATGAGCTCCTACAATGAGCAGTTCTTC.

This clone has a single count. This chain joins TRBV14 and TRBJ2-2, with TRBD1 identical over 12 bases. Unmatched junction bases numbered 7, after V lost 0 bases and J lost 2 bases. There are 19 residues in the CDR3. The germline gives CDR1 SGHDN, CDR2 FVKESK. The CDR3 reads CASSQDRDRGRPNTGELFF. CDR3 nucleotides: TGTGCCAGCAGCCAAGATCGGGACAGGGGGCGTCCAAACACCGGGGAGCTGTTTTTT.

CDR3 loop: CASSLDRGRRAFF. The CDR3 nucleotides read TGTGCCAGCAGTTTGGACAGGGGGAGGAGAGCTTTCTTT. V is TRBV12-3 or TRBV12-4 and J is TRBJ1-1; 10 nucleotides align to TRBD1. V trimming: 3 bases; J trimming: 10 bases; junction bases outside the gene matches: 5. CDR3 length: 13 amino acids.

This chain connects TRBV18 to TRBJ1-5; 7 bases match TRBD1. This CDR3 is built from 13 residues. Germline V gene lookup returns CDR1 KGHSH and CDR2 LQKENI. V shed 3 bases, J shed 7 bases, and the junction held 3 bases outside the gene matches. CDR3 loop: CASSPEDRQPQHF. DNA for the CDR3: TGTGCCAGCTCACCGGAGGACAGGCAGCCCCAGCATTTT.

The chain has TRBV4-2 and TRBJ1-2, with D uncertain. The V gene lost 0 bases and the J gene lost 2 bases, with 13 bases spanning the gap. This CDR3 contains 16 residues. Germline CDR1 is LGHNA and CDR2 is YNFKEQ. CDR3: CASSQERPRENYGYTF. The CDR3 DNA reads as TGTGCCAGCAGCCAAGAGAGGCCGAGAGAAAACTATGGCTACACCTTC.

This chain connects TRBV27 to TRBJ1-2, with 9 nucleotides matching TRBD1. The V segment lost 5 bases and the J segment 6 bases; nucleotides outside the gene matches: 4. The length of the CDR3 is 13 residues. From germline, CDR1 is MNHEY and CDR2 SMNVEV (reference sequence). The CDR3: CASSRTGVNGYTF. The CDR3 region has the DNA TGTGCCAGCAGTCGGACAGGGGTGAATGGCTACACCTTC.